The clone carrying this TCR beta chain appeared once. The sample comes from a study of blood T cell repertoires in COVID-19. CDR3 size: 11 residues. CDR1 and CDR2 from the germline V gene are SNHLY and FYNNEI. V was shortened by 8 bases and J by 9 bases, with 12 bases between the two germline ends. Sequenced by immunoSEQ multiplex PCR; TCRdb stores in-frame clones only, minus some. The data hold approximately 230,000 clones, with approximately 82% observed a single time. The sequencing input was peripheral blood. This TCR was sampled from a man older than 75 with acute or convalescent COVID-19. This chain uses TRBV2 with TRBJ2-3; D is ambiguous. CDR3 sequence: CASGPHLTQYF. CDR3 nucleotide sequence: TGTGCCAGCGGGCCCCATTTGACGCAGTATTTT.